This TCR beta chain was captured by sequencing in a study of blood T cells in healthy people across ages. Study conclusions and caveats: One million T cells yielded diversity estimates that were considered underestimates.

Combining a sample-barcoded 5' primer with a J-beta primer mix, a second PCR ran for roughly 7 to 11 cycles. One entry per CDR3 protein, called by TCRdb with MiXCR from the 5' RACE reads. The top ten hold about 0.69% of the sample, which has roughly 1,000,000 distinct CDR3 sequences, approximately 25% seen once. This clonotype was counted between two and nine times. Its target is unknown. The CDR3 has 13 residues. Germline assignment: CDR1 SQVTM and CDR2 ANQGSEA. V lost 3 bases, J lost 1 base, and 8 bases lay in between. Another study also made use of these data, one on T cells of mothers and their children.

This TCR came from a girl aged 2-10 years in good health. The material sequenced was blood. V gene TRBV29-1 combines with J gene TRBJ2-3; D is unclear. CDR3 DNA sequence: TGCAGCGTTGAGGACGTACGCACAGATACGCAGTATTTT. Translating it yields CSVEDVRTDTQYF.